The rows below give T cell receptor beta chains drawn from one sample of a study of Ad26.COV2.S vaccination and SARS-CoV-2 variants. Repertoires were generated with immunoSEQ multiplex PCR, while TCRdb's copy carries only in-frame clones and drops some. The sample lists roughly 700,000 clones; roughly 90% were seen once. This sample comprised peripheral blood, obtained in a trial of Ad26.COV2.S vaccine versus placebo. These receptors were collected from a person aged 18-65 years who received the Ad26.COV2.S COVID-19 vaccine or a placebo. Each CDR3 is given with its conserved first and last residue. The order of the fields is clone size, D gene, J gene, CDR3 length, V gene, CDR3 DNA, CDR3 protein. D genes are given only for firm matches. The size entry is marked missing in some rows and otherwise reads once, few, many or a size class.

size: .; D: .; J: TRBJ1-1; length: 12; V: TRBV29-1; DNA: TGCAGCGTCCCGGAGTGGAACACTGAAGCTTTCTTT; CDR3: CSVPEWNTEAFF
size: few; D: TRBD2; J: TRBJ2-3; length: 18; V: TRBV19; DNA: TGTGCCAGTAGTACGGACAGGGGACTAGCGGTGAGCACAGATACGCAGTATTTT; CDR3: CASSTDRGLAVSTDTQYF
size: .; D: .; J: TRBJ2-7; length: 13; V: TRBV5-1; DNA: TGCGCCAGCAGCTTTGGGAGCGGCTACGAGCAGTACTTC; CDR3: CASSFGSGYEQYF
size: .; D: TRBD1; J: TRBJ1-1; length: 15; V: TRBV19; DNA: TGTGCCAGTAGCCAACAGGGGGCTTATGGCGCTGAAGCTTTCTTT; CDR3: CASSQQGAYGAEAFF
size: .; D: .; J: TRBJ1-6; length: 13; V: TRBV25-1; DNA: TGTGCCAGCACGGCGGAGTATAATTCACCCCTCCACTTT; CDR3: CASTAEYNSPLHF
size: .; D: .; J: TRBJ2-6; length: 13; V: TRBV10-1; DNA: TGCGCCAGCAGTGACCCTGGGGCCAACGTCCTGACTTTC; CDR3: CASSDPGANVLTF
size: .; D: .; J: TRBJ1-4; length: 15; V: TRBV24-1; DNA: TGTGCCACCAGTGATTCGAGGACACTAGGTGAAAAACTGTTTTTT; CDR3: CATSDSRTLGEKLFF
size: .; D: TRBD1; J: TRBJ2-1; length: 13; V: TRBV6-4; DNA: TGTGCCTCAGCTGGCGACAGGGGGGATGAGCAGTTCTTC; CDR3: CASAGDRGDEQFF
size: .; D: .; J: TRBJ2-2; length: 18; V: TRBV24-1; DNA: TGTGCCACCAGTGCCTATCCCACTAACAAGCGGGACACCGGGGAGCTGTTTTTT; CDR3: CATSAYPTNKRDTGELFF
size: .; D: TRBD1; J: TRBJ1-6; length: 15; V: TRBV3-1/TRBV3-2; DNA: TGTGCCAGCAGCCCGTGGGACAGGGTCAATTCACCCCTCCACTTT; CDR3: CASSPWDRVNSPLHF
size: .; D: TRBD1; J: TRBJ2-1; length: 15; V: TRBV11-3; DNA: TGTGCCAGCAGCGCCAGACAGGGCTCCTACAATGAGCAGTTCTTC; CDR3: CASSARQGSYNEQFF
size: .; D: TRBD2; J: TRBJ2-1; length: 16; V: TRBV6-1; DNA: TGTGCCAGCAGTGAAGCTCCTACTAGCGGGGGAAAAGAGCAGTTCTTC; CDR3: CASSEAPTSGGKEQFF
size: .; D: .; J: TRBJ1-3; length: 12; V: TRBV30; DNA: TGTGCCTGGAGTGTTAGGGAGGACACCATATATTTT; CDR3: CAWSVREDTIYF
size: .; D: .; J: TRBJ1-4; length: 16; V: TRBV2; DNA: TGTGCCAGCATGGCGGGATCGGGTCCCAGGACTGAAAAACTGTTTTTT; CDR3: CASMAGSGPRTEKLFF
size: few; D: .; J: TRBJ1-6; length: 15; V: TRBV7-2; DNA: TGTGCCAGCAGCCCCGCGTGGGCCCTCAATTCACCCCTCCACTTT; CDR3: CASSPAWALNSPLHF
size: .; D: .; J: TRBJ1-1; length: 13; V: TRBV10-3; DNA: TGTGCCATCAGTGACTCGGACAGCCCTGAAGCTTTCTTT; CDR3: CAISDSDSPEAFF
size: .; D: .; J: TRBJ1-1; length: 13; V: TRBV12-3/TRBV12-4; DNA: TGTGCCAGCGTCCAAAGGCGAGGGACTGAAGCTTTCTTT; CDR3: CASVQRRGTEAFF
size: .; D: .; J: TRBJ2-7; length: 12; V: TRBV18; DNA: TGTGCCAGCTCACCGTTAGAGGGCGAGCAGTACTTC; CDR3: CASSPLEGEQYF
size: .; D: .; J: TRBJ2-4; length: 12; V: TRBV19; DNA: TGTGCCAGTAGTTTGGACAACAACATTCAGTACTTC; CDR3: CASSLDNNIQYF
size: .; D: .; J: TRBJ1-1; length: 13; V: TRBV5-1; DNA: TGCGCCAGCAAAAATAAGACAGATCGTGAAGCTTTCTTT; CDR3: CASKNKTDREAFF
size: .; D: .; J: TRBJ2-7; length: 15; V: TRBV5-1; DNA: TGCGCCAGCAGCTTGGAAGGGACAACGGCCTACGAGCAGTACTTC; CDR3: CASSLEGTTAYEQYF
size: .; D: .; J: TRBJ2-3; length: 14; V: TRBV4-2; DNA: TGTGCCAGCAGCCAAGATCGGAGCACAGATACGCAGTATTTT; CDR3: CASSQDRSTDTQYF
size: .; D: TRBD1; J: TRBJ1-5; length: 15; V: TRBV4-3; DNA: TGCGCCAGCAGCCTGACGTCCACAGGGGATCAGCCCCAGCATTTT; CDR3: CASSLTSTGDQPQHF
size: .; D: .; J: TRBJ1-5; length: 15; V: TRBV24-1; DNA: TGTGCCACCAGTGATAGTTCGGGGCGGTGGCAGCCCCAGCATTTT; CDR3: CATSDSSGRWQPQHF
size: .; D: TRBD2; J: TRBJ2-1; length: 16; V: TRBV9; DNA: TGTGCCAGCAGCGTAGGGACTAGCGGGAGACGGAATGAGCAGTTCTTC; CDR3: CASSVGTSGRRNEQFF
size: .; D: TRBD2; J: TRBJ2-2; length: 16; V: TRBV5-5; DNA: TGTGCCAGCAGCCCCCGGGGGGACGCGAACACCGGGGAGCTGTTTTTT; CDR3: CASSPRGDANTGELFF
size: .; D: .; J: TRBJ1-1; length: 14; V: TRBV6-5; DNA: TGTGCCAGCAGTTATTGGGCACCCCCGGCTGAAGCTTTCTTT; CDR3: CASSYWAPPAEAFF
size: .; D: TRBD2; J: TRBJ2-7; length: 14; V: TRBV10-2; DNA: TGCGCCAGCAGAAGACTAGCGGGATCATACGAGCAGTACTTC; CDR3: CASRRLAGSYEQYF
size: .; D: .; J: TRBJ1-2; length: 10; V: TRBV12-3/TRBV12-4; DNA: TGTGCCAGCGGGCGGGCCCCCAGGAACTTC; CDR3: CASGRAPRNF
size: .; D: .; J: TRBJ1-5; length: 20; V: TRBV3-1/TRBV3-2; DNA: TGTGCCAGCAGCCAAGACCTCCCACAGGGCCTTCACTTTAGCAATCAGCCCCAGCATTTT; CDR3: CASSQDLPQGLHFSNQPQHF
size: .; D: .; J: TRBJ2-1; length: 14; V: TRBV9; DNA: TGTGCCAGCAGCGTTGGGTTTTCCTACAATGAGCAGTTCTTC; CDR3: CASSVGFSYNEQFF
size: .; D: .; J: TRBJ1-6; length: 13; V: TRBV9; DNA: TGTGCCAGCAGCTGGAACTATAATTCACCCCTCCACTTT; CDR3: CASSWNYNSPLHF
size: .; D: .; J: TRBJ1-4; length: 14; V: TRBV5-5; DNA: TGTGCCAGCAGCCCTTTTGGGGATGTTGAAAAACTGTTTTTT; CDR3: CASSPFGDVEKLFF
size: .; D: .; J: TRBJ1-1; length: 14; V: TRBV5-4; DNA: TGTGCCAGCAGCTTGGCCAACACTAACACTGAAGCTTTCTTT; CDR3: CASSLANTNTEAFF
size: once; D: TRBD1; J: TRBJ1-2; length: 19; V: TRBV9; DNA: TGTGCCAGCAGCGTAACAGGGGGGTCGGGTGGGGAACCCATCTATGGCTACACCTTC; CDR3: CASSVTGGSGGEPIYGYTF
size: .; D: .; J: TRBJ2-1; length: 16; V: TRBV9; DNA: TGTGCCAGCAGCGTAGAAGACTTCTACTCCTACAATGAGCAGTTCTTC; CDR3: CASSVEDFYSYNEQFF
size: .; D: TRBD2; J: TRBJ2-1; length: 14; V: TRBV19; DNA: TGTGCCACTAGCGGGAGGGCCACCTACAATGAGCAGTTCTTC; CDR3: CATSGRATYNEQFF
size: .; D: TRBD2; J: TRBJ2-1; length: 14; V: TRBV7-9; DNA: TGTGCCAGCAGCTTGTTAATTGCCGGGACTACAAAGTTCTTC; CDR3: CASSLLIAGTTKFF
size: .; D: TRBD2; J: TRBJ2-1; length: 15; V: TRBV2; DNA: TGTGCCAGCAGTCTTAGCGGGAGGATTTACAATGAGCAGTTCTTC; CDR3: CASSLSGRIYNEQFF
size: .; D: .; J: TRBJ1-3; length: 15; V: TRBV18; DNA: TGTGCCAGCTCACCACCCGGGGTCTCTGGAAACACCATATATTTT; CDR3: CASSPPGVSGNTIYF
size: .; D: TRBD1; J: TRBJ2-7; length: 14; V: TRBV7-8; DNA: TGTGCCAGCAGCTTAGACAGGGGGCTCGACGAGCAGTACTTC; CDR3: CASSLDRGLDEQYF